The 21 T cell receptor beta chains reported below all come from one sample, sequenced in a study of T-cell memory formation after mild COVID-19. MiXCR was run by TCRdb on the 5' RACE reads, yielding one entry per CDR3 protein. The sample shows fewer than 400,000 distinct CDR3 sequences, roughly 15% of them seen only once. What was sequenced was PBMCs or a T cell subset sorted from them (not recorded which). These receptors all come from a man between 18 and 35 years old who had mild COVID-19 (a few samples of this study predate the infection). Cell type and time point are not known.

In the case of this clonotype: At one of its ends the junction is not consistent with the germline gene, which may arise from a read error. The V gene is TRBV7-9, the J gene TRBJ2-1, with 7 bases fitting TRBD1. The CDR3 has 14 amino acids. The germline V gene has CDR1 SEHNR and CDR2 FQNEAQ (reference sequence). The CDR3 here is CASRSRGSPEASHF. DNA for the CDR3: TGTGCCAGCAGGTCCAGGGGGTCTCCGGAAGCGTCTCACTTC. The entire variable domain, with the rest obtained from reference TRBV7-9 and TRBJ2-1, is as follows: DTGVSQNPRHKITKRGQNVTFRCDPISEHNRLYWYRQTLGQGPEFLTYFQNEAQLEKSRLLSDRFSAERPKGSFSTLEIQRTEQGDSAMYLCASRSRGSPEASHFGPGTRLTVL.

Ten or more counts support this clonotype. The chain recombines TRBV2 with TRBJ2-7; D not certain. Germline CDR1 is SNHLY and CDR2 is FYNNEI. V was pared by 5 bases and J by 0 bases, with 2 bases between. The CDR3 runs 11 residues. The CDR3 loop reads CASSYSYEQYV. CDR3 sequence (DNA): TGTGCCAGCAGTTACTCCTACGAGCAGTACGTC.

A few counts support this clonotype. The rearrangement links TRBV6-1 to TRBJ2-7; D not certain. Between the trimmed V and J ends, which lost 10 bases and 5 bases, there was a span of 21 bases. Germline values: CDR1 MNHNS, CDR2 SASEGT. The CDR3 runs 14 residues. The CDR3 region is CAKGARSAVHEQYF. CDR3 bases: TGTGCCAAAGGAGCCCGGTCGGCTGTCCACGAGCAGTACTTC.

The chain is built from TRBV7-2 and TRBJ2-2; 10 bases line up with TRBD2. CDR1 is SGHTA and CDR2 is FQGNSA in the germline V gene. V trimming: 5 bases; J trimming: 5 bases; junction bases outside the gene matches: 11. CDR3 size: 17 residues. CDR3 coding DNA: TGTGCCAGCAGCCCCGGTCCTAGCGGGGGAAGGACCGGGGAGCTGTTTTTT. Translated, it gives CASSPGPSGGRTGELFF.

This chain links TRBV7-2 with TRBJ2-7, with 11 bases that match TRBD2. V shed 5 bases, J shed 2 bases, and the junction held 2 bases outside the gene matches. The CDR3 totals 14 residues. The germline V gene has CDR1 SGHTA and CDR2 FQGNSA. CDR3 nucleotides: TGTGCCAGCAGCAAGGGACTAGCGGCCTACGAGCAGTACTTC. Translation gives CASSKGLAAYEQYF.

In DNA, the CDR3 is TGCGCCAGCAGCCAAGATCGGGCAGGGGTCATAGGTGAAGCTTTCTTT. Translated, it gives CASSQDRAGVIGEAFF. The rearrangement joins TRBV4-1 to TRBJ1-1, with D perhaps TRBD1 (6 bases). CDR1 is MGHRA and CDR2 is YSYEKL in the germline V gene. V was pared by 0 bases and J by 7 bases, with 18 bases between. The CDR3 is made up of 16 amino acids.

Comments on this clonotype: At one of its ends the junction is not consistent with the germline gene, which may arise from a read error. CDR3 nucleotides: TGCGCCAGCAGCCCCGAATCCACAATCTCCTGCAATGAGCAGTTCTTC. This translates into CASSPESTISCNEQFF. The chain is built from TRBV5-1 and TRBJ2-1; D gene ambiguous. Germline-derived CDR1 and CDR2 are SGHRS and YFSETQ. The CDR3 runs 16 residues.

This rearrangement joins TRBV18 to TRBJ1-1; maybe TRBD1 (5 bases). The CDR3 has 17 residues. Looked up from germline, CDR1 is KGHSH and CDR2 is LQKENI. V lost 3 bases and J 6 bases, leaving 23 bases between the germline ends. The CDR3 nucleotides are TGTGCCAGCTCACCTTGGGTTGGGGGGGACTCTGTGTCTGAAGCTTTCTTT. This gives the protein CASSPWVGGDSVSEAFF.

CDR3 amino acids: CASSLVSGEETQYF. The CDR3 DNA reads TGTGCCAGCAGCTTAGTTAGCGGGGAAGAGACCCAGTACTTC. The gene calls are TRBV7-2 and TRBJ2-5; 8 nucleotides match TRBD2. CDR1 SGHTA and CDR2 FQGNSA come from the germline V gene. With V trimmed by 1 base and J by 3 bases, 1 base remained unmatched. The CDR3 consists of 14 residues.

This clonotype was seen only a few times. The chain has TRBV12-3 or TRBV12-4 and TRBJ2-2, with D unclear. The CDR3 is made up of 15 amino acids. V lost 7 bases and J lost 3, with 15 bases in between. The CDR3 nucleotides are TGTGCCAGCACTCCCTCGGGCGGACACACCGGGGAGCTGTTTTTT. Residues: CASTPSGGHTGELFF.

The rearrangement uses TRBV7-2 and TRBJ1-6; TRBD1 agrees at 11 bases. Per germline, CDR1 SGHTA and CDR2 FQGNSA. The CDR3 has 16 residues. J gave up 8 bases and V 5 bases, and 8 bases lay outside the gene matches. For the CDR3, the DNA is TGTGCCAGCAGCCGTCCCGAGGGACAGGGGGATTCACCCCTCCACTTT. Translation gives CASSRPEGQGDSPLHF.

The V gene is TRBV11-2, the J gene TRBJ2-7, with unresolved D. The CDR3 totals 14 residues. Per germline, CDR1 SGHAT and CDR2 FQNNGV. V was cut by 3 bases and J by 2 bases, with 11 bases left in between. The CDR3 DNA reads TGTGCCAGCAGCTTTTTGTTTGGGGCCTACGAGCAGTACTTC. Translated, it gives CASSFLFGAYEQYF. The complete variable domain, with remaining parts taken from reference TRBV11-2 and TRBJ2-7, reads EAGVAQSPRYKIIEKRQSVAFWCNPISGHATLYWYQQILGQGPKLLIQFQNNGVVDDSQLPKDRFSAERLKGVDSTLKIQPAKLEDSAVYLCASSFLFGAYEQYFGPGTRLTVT.

This rearrangement joins TRBV5-1 to TRBJ1-1, with 7 bases that match TRBD1. The J segment lost 1 base and the V segment lost 2 bases, leaving 8 bases of the junction unmatched. This CDR3 region has 16 residues. Germline V gives CDR1 SGHRS, CDR2 YFSETQ. CDR3 DNA sequence: TGCGCCAGCAGCTTAAGGACAGGTCGACAGAACACTGAAGCTTTCTTT. Its protein product is CASSLRTGRQNTEAFF.

This clonotype occurred a few times. The genes are TRBV19 and TRBJ1-6, with TRBD1 as a possible D gene (5 bases). With 5 bases removed from V and 10 bases from J, the gap between germline ends came to 15 bases. Germline loops: CDR1 LNHDA, CDR2 SQIVND (reference sequence). CDR3 length: 14 amino acids. In DNA form, the CDR3 reads TGTGCCAGTAGTGCGTCAGGGATGAGATCACCCCTCCACTTT. Translated, it gives CASSASGMRSPLHF.

The rearrangement joins TRBV18 to TRBJ1-4; 7 bases fit TRBD1. The V gene end was trimmed by 1 base and the J gene end by 7 bases; junction bases not matched to a gene: 6. Germline V lookup: CDR1 KGHSH, CDR2 LQKENI. The CDR3 has 15 amino acids. The CDR3 region is CASSPLEGALEKLFF. As DNA, the CDR3 is TGTGCCAGCTCACCACTCGAGGGGGCGCTTGAAAAACTGTTTTTT.

V gene TRBV20-1 combines with J gene TRBJ2-3, with D possibly being TRBD2 (5 bases). The germline gives CDR1 DFQATT, CDR2 SNEGSKA (reference sequence). With 3 bases removed from V and 0 bases from J, the gap between germline ends came to 7 bases. The CDR3 is 13 residues long. The CDR3 DNA sequence: TGCAGTGCTAGTGAGGGTAGCACAGATACGCAGTATTTT. Its translation is CSASEGSTDTQYF.

This clonotype was observed at least ten times. The chain recombines TRBV7-3 with TRBJ1-3; D not certain. CDR3 length: 14 residues. V lost 8 bases to trimming and J lost 9 bases, with 20 bases between them. CDR1 SGHTA and CDR2 FQGTGA come from the germline V gene. The CDR3 DNA reads TGTGCCAGCCCACGTGGGTGCGGGAGAGGCACCATATATTTT. This codes for CASPRGCGRGTIYF.

There are a few counts of this clonotype. The chain is built from TRBV20-1 and TRBJ2-1; 10 bases align to TRBD2. V lost 3 bases, J lost 9 bases, and 8 bases stayed unmatched. Germline values: CDR1 DFQATT, CDR2 SNEGSKA (reference sequence). The CDR3 length is 14 residues. CDR3 nucleotides: TGCAGTGCTAGTCTGGCTAGCGGGGGAAGTGAGCAGTTCTTC. As protein: CSASLASGGSEQFF.

This clonotype was detected a few times. The rearrangement links TRBV20-1 to TRBJ2-7, with D possibly TRBD2 on 5 matching bases. Germline assignment: CDR1 DFQATT and CDR2 SNEGSKA (reference sequence). V lost 2 bases and J lost 4, with 12 bases in between. The CDR3 covers 13 residues. As DNA, the CDR3 is TGCAGTGCTAGACTGGAGGCCCGATACGAGCAGTACGTC. Residues: CSARLEARYEQYV.

This clonotype was observed a few times. The V and J genes are TRBV12-3 or TRBV12-4 and TRBJ2-5; TRBD1 matches 8 bases. This CDR3 is 15 amino acids long. V dropped 3 bases and J dropped 4; count of bases not matched to a gene: 7. CDR3 loop: CASSFLGQGAETQYF. Here the CDR3 DNA reads TGTGCCAGCAGTTTTCTCGGGCAGGGGGCAGAGACCCAGTACTTC.

This clonotype showed up just a few times. The gene calls are TRBV6-2 or TRBV6-3 and TRBJ2-4; D could derive from TRBD1 or TRBD2 (5 bases each). Deletions cut 0 bases from V and 7 bases from J, with 10 bases between. The germline CDR1 and CDR2 sequences are MNHEY and SVGEGT. The CDR3 consists of 14 residues. The CDR3 protein is CASSYSGTVNIQYF. CDR3 sequence (DNA): TGTGCCAGCAGTTACTCCGGGACGGTGAACATTCAGTACTTC.